This T cell receptor beta chain comes out of a study of blood T cell repertoires in COVID-19. At the level of the study: Specimens from acute and convalescent COVID-19 originated in the United States, Italy and Spain. Sources were T cells, B-cell-depleted T cells, or PBMCs; the material itself was cDNA or gDNA.

Authors' methods: The assay estimated nucleated cells by amplifying reference gene primers. Assay used: immunoSEQ multiplex PCR; TCRdb lists only in-frame clones, some missing. V and J calls and clone size come straight from that table; D and trimming were deduced from the DNA. Of fewer than 300,000 clones detected, under 90% appear once; the ten largest clones hold 2.5% to 3.5%. Sequenced: peripheral blood. The receptor's source is a woman younger than 30 with acute or convalescent COVID-19.

In nucleotides, the CDR3 is TGTGCCAGCAGCCCGCAAATACAGGGTCAGCCCCAGCATTTT. It codes for CASSPQIQGQPQHF. This chain connects TRBV7-2 to TRBJ1-5; a possible D gene is TRBD1 (6 bases). The germline V gene encodes CDR1 SGHTA and CDR2 FQGNSA. V was pared by 5 bases and J by 6 bases, with 14 bases between. The CDR3 covers 14 residues.